Listed below are T cell receptor beta chains from one sample, sequenced in a study of T cells in Graves' hyperthyroidism and ophthalmopathy. TCRdb processed the multiplex PCR reads anew with MiXCR; each CDR3 protein has one entry. The data hold hundreds of thousands of distinct CDR3 sequences, with about 20% observed a single time. The specimen was blood. These receptors originate from a woman aged 70-85 years with Graves' ophthalmopathy. Each CDR3 is given without its conserved first and last residue. The D gene is left open where the match is weak. Clone size is not always given. Where it is, it says once, few, many or a class for expanded clones.

few	TRBJ2-3	TRBV20-1	.	SASELAALTDTQY
.	TRBJ1-6	TRBV25-1	.	ASTRGSGFNSPLH
few	TRBJ2-5	TRBV11-3	TRBD1	ASSPGQGSVETQY
few	TRBJ2-3	TRBV6-2/TRBV6-3	TRBD2	ASTLGLAGTDTQY
.	TRBJ2-2	TRBV4-2	.	ASSREAFVDTGELF
.	TRBJ2-2	TRBV7-9	.	ASSLAGPYTGELF
few	TRBJ2-7	TRBV20-1	TRBD1	SARDNKRTGGFHEQY
.	TRBJ1-2	TRBV10-3	TRBD1	AIRALTGAHSYGYT
.	TRBJ2-7	TRBV6-1	.	ASSAGRAGYEQY
.	TRBJ2-2	TRBV19	.	ASSPKGPRAGELF
many	TRBJ1-4	TRBV28	TRBD1	ASRSQPGGGTNEKLF
few	TRBJ1-1	TRBV5-1	.	ASTRESEAF
.	TRBJ2-5	TRBV19	.	ASSARDGGAETQY